The 17 T cell receptor beta chains given below trace back to one sample, sequenced in a study of blood T cell repertoires in COVID-19. Repertoires were generated with immunoSEQ multiplex PCR, while TCRdb's copy carries only in-frame clones and drops some. In the table there are 200,000 to 250,000 clones, about 86% of which are singletons. Material for sequencing was PBMCs or T cells enriched from blood (not recorded which). Receptors originate from a woman in her fifties or sixties in a cohort exposed to, infected with or recovered from COVID-19 (not recorded which).

This chain uses TRBV7-2 with TRBJ1-6; no definite D call. The V gene's germline CDR1 is SGHTA and CDR2 FQGNSA. The CDR3 length is 13 residues. V lost 6 bases to trimming and J lost 6 bases, with 9 bases between them. For the CDR3, the DNA is TGTGCCAGCAGAGGAGTGGGTAATTCACCCCTCCACTTT. Encoded protein: CASRGVGNSPLHF.

This rearrangement joins TRBV30 to TRBJ1-1; 7 bases line up with TRBD1. CDR1 and CDR2 from the germline V gene are GTSNPN and SVGIG (reference sequence). This CDR3 is built from 13 residues. Unmatched junction bases numbered 4, after V lost 5 bases and J lost 1 base. The CDR3 DNA is TGTGCCTGGGAACAGGGGTCGAACACTGAAGCTTTCTTT. It specifies CAWEQGSNTEAFF.

This clone was counted once. The chain uses TRBV2 and TRBJ1-5; possible D gene TRBD1, 5 bases. Germline V gives CDR1 SNHLY, CDR2 FYNNEI. V dropped 6 bases and J dropped 0 bases, with 15 bases sitting between them. The CDR3 contains 16 residues. The CDR3 is CASRDGGFISNQPQHF. The CDR3 DNA is TGTGCCAGCAGGGACGGGGGATTTATTAGCAATCAGCCCCAGCATTTT.

This clone was counted a single time. The V and J genes are TRBV30 and TRBJ1-4, with D perhaps TRBD1 (6 bases). Between the trimmed V and J ends, which lost 1 base and 8 bases, there was a span of 11 bases. The CDR3 loop spans 13 amino acids. From germline, CDR1 is GTSNPN and CDR2 SVGIG (reference sequence). CDR3 residues: CAWSGQVTEKLFF. CDR3 nucleotide sequence: TGTGCCTGGAGTGGACAGGTTACGGAAAAACTGTTTTTT.

Only one count was recorded for this clone. This rearrangement joins TRBV4-1 to TRBJ2-5; 12 bases match TRBD2. Germline V lookup: CDR1 MGHRA, CDR2 YSYEKL. The CDR3 is 19 amino acids. Unmatched junction bases numbered 12, after V lost 1 base and J lost 3 bases. The CDR3 coding sequence is TGCGCCAGCAGCCAAGCCCCCCTTACTAGCGGGGGGTGGGAAGAGACCCAGTACTTC. This sequence encodes CASSQAPLTSGGWEETQYF.

This clone came up once. This rearrangement joins TRBV7-2 to TRBJ1-5; a weak D match, TRBD1 (5 bases). The CDR3 consists of 15 residues. Germline-derived CDR1 and CDR2 are SGHTA and FQGNSA. V lost 5 bases and J lost 6, with 17 bases in between. As DNA, the CDR3 is TGTGCCAGCAGCCCCCGGGGGGGAGGAGGTCAGCCCCAGCATTTT. Its translation: CASSPRGGGGQPQHF.

V usage is TRBV6-2 or TRBV6-3 and J usage is TRBJ1-3; D remains ambiguous. Germline-derived CDR1 and CDR2 are MNHEY and SVGEGT. The CDR3 totals 16 residues. Deletions cut 2 bases from V and 0 bases from J, with 11 bases between. This CDR3 reads CASSYEGTSSGNTIYF. As DNA, the CDR3 is TGTGCCAGCAGTTACGAGGGAACGTCCTCTGGAAACACCATATATTTT.

The chain recombines TRBV5-1 with TRBJ2-7; no clear D. V lost 6 bases to trimming and J lost 3 bases, with 13 bases between them. The germline V gene has CDR1 SGHRS and CDR2 YFSETQ. CDR3 length: 13 amino acids. The CDR3 DNA is TGCGCCAGCAAGGCAGCGAGCTTCTACGAGCAGTACTTC. Translating it yields CASKAASFYEQYF.

This clone was counted once. This chain connects TRBV7-2 to TRBJ1-2; tentatively, D is TRBD1 (6 bases). This CDR3 comprises 14 residues. V lost 2 bases, J lost 6 bases, and 13 bases lay in between. Germline V gives CDR1 SGHTA, CDR2 FQGNSA. CDR3 coding DNA: TGTGCCAGCAGCTTAAACCAGGGGCTGAATGGCTACACCTTC. This gives the protein CASSLNQGLNGYTF.

This sequence joins TRBV7-2 and TRBJ1-1, with D uncertain. The CDR3 runs 15 residues. CDR1 is SGHTA and CDR2 is FQGNSA in the germline V gene. Trimming cost V 0 bases and J 0 bases, with 8 bases left between them. The CDR3 DNA sequence: TGTGCCAGCAGCTTAGCCGAGTATTTGAACACTGAAGCTTTCTTT. Translating it yields CASSLAEYLNTEAFF.

The chain links TRBV5-1 to TRBJ1-3; D unresolved. V was trimmed by 2 bases and J by 2 bases, leaving 14 bases between them. Germline CDR1 is SGHRS and CDR2 is YFSETQ. The CDR3 extends over 16 amino acids. This CDR3 reads CASSLRQVQTGNTIYF. The CDR3 DNA follows: TGCGCCAGCAGCTTACGGCAGGTCCAAACTGGAAACACCATATATTTT. The full variable domain, completed using reference TRBV5-1 and TRBJ1-3, is KAGVTQTPRYLIKTRGQQVTLSCSPISGHRSVSWYQQTPGQGLQFLFEYFSETQRNKGNFPGRFSGRQFSNSRSEMNVSTLELGDSALYLCASSLRQVQTGNTIYFGEGSWLTVV.

The rearrangement joins TRBV20-1 to TRBJ2-7, with 7 nucleotides matching TRBD2. Per germline, CDR1 DFQATT and CDR2 SNEGSKA (reference sequence). CDR3 length: 13 residues. V trimming: 3 bases; J trimming: 0 bases; junction bases outside the gene matches: 2. CDR3 nucleotide sequence: TGCAGTGCTAGTACGGGGGGCTCCTACGAGCAGTACTTC. This codes for CSASTGGSYEQYF.

The chain links TRBV5-3 to TRBJ2-3; TRBD1 matches 7 bases. TRBV5-3 carries the ORF label, with uncertain function. V lost 6 bases, J lost 3 bases, and 4 bases stayed unmatched. This CDR3 comprises 13 residues. The CDR3 DNA is TGTGCCAGAAAGGGGGCGCAGACAGATACGCAGTATTTT. Residues: CARKGAQTDTQYF.

The V gene is TRBV6-1, the J gene TRBJ1-4; the D is unclear. CDR1 is MNHNS and CDR2 is SASEGT in the germline V gene. The CDR3 spans 14 residues. The germline V and J ends were trimmed by 2 bases and 8 bases, with 12 bases remaining between them. The CDR3 nucleotides are TGTGCCAGCAGTGAATTCACAATAAGAGAAAAACTGTTTTTT. Its protein is CASSEFTIREKLFF.

The gene calls are TRBV7-2 and TRBJ1-6; D not resolved. The CDR3 length is 15 residues. Germline CDR1 reads SGHTA; CDR2 reads FQGNSA. Trimming cost V 3 bases and J 0 bases, with 6 bases left between them. The CDR3 DNA sequence: TGTGCCAGCAGCTTTGGGAGCTCCTATAATTCACCCCTCCACTTT. It encodes CASSFGSSYNSPLHF.

This clone was recorded only once. This chain links TRBV9 with TRBJ2-3, with 13 bases fitting TRBD2. Looked up from germline, CDR1 is SGDLS and CDR2 is YYNGEE. With 4 bases clipped from V and 2 bases from J, the junction kept 7 bases outside the gene matches. The CDR3 has 17 residues. As DNA, the CDR3 is TGTGCCAGCAGCAAAGGGGGACTAGCGGGACTCACAGATACGCAGTATTTT. Its protein is CASSKGGLAGLTDTQYF.

V usage is TRBV2 and J usage is TRBJ2-7, with a weak D call TRBD2 (5 bases). Germline V lookup: CDR1 SNHLY, CDR2 FYNNEI. V was pared by 4 bases and J by 9 bases, with 13 bases between. This CDR3 contains 12 residues. In DNA form, the CDR3 reads TGTGCCAGCAGTGTGGAGCAGGAGGTGCAGTACTTC. Translating it yields CASSVEQEVQYF.